This T cell receptor (beta chain) stems from a study of blood T cell repertoires in COVID-19. Across the whole study: Italy, Spain and the United States were the sources of the convalescent and acute COVID-19 samples. PBMCs, B-cell-depleted T cells, or T cells provided the cDNA or gDNA that made up the material.

The germline gives CDR1 SGHTA, CDR2 FQGTGA. The V end lost 5 bases, the J end lost 4 bases, and 8 bases lay between the germline ends. The CDR3 spans 13 residues. Source study methods: Amplification of reference gene primers was used by the study to estimate nucleated cell counts. Here immunoSEQ multiplex PCR was the method, and the copy in TCRdb shows in-frame clones only, minus some. V and J calls and clone size are those listed in that table; D and trimming were worked out from the DNA. The sample yields around 150,000 clones, 80% to 90% seen once. The chain combines TRBV7-3 with TRBJ2-2; D gene ambiguous. The clonotype was recovered from a man aged 60 to 69 with acute or convalescent COVID-19. The sample was peripheral blood. The CDR3 nucleotides read TGTGCCAGCAGCGAGGAAGGCACCGGGGAGCTGTTTTTT. Its protein is CASSEEGTGELFF.